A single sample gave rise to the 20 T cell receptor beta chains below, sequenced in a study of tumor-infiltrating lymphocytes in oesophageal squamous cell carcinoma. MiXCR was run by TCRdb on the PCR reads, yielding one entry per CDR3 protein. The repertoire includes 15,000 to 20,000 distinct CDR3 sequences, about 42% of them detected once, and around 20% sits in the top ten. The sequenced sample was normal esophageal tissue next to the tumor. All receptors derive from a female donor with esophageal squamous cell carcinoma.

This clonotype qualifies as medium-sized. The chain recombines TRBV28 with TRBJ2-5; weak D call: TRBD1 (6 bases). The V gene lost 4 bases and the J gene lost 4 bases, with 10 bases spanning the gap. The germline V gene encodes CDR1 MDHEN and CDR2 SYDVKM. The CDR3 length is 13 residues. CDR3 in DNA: TGTGCCAGCAGTTGGGCAGGGGCAGAGACCCAGTACTTC. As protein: CASSWAGAETQYF.

The CDR3 bases are TGTGCCAGCAGCCCCCAGGCAGGAGGTCAAGAGACCCAGTACTTC. As protein: CASSPQAGGQETQYF. The chain recombines TRBV7-6 with TRBJ2-1, with D possibly being TRBD2 (5 bases). TRBJ2-5 explains the end of the DNA better; the J call may be wrong. This CDR3 has 15 amino acids. Germline V gene data show CDR1 as SGHVS and CDR2 as FNYEAQ.

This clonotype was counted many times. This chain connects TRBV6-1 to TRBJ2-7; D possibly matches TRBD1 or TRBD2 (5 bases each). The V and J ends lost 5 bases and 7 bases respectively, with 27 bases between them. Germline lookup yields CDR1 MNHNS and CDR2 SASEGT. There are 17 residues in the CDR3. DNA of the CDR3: TGTGCCAGCAGTTACGGGACCCTGGGCTTTGGTGGCAATGAGCAGTACTTC. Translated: CASSYGTLGFGGNEQYF.

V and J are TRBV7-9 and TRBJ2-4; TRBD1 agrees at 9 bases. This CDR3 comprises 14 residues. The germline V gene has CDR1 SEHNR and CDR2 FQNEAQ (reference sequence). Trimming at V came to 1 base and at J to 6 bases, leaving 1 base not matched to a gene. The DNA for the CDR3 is TGTGCCAGCAGCTTAGGGACAGGGGCAAACATTCAGTACTTC. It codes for CASSLGTGANIQYF.

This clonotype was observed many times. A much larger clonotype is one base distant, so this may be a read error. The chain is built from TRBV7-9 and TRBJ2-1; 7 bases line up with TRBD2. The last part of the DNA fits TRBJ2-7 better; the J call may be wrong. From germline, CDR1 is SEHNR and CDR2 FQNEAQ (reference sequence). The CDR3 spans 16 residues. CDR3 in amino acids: CASSLREGSSYNEQYF. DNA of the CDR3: TGTGCCAGCAGCTTAAGGGAGGGGAGCTCCTACAATGAGCAGTACTTC.

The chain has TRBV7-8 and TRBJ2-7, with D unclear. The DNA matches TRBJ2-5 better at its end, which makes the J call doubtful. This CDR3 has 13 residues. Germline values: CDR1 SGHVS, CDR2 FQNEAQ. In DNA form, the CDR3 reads TGTGCCAGCAGCTTTTCTGGGCAAGAGACCCAGTACTTC. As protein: CASSFSGQETQYF.

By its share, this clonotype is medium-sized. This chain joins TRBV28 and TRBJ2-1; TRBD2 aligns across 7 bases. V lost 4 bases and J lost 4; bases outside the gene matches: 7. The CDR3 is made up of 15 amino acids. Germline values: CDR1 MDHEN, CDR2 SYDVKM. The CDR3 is CASSSRDYPYNEQFF. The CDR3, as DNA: TGTGCCAGCAGTTCACGGGACTATCCTTACAATGAGCAGTTCTTC.

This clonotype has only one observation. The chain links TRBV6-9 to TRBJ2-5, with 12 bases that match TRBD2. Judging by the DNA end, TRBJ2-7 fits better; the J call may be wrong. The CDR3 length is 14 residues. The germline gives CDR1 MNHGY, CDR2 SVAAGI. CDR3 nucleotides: TGTGCCAGCAGATCTAGCGGGAGGGCCTACGAGCAGTACTTC. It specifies CASRSSGRAYEQYF.

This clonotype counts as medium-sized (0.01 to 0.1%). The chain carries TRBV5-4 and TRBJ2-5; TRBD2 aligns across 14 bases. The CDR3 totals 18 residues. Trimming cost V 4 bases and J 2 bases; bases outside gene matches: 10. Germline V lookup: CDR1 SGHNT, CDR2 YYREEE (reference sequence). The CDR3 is CASSTRTSGRWGQETQYF. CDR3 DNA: TGTGCCAGCAGCACTCGGACTAGCGGGAGGTGGGGTCAAGAGACCCAGTACTTC. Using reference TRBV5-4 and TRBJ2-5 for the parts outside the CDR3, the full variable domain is ETGVTQSPTHLIKTRGQQVTLRCSSQSGHNTVSWYQQALGQGPQFIFQYYREEENGRGNFPPRFSGLQFPNYSSELNVNALELDDSALYLCASSTRTSGRWGQETQYFGPGTRLLVL.

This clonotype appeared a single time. CDR3 sequence: CASSSVDSGSYEQYF. The CDR3 coding sequence is TGTGCCAGCAGCTCCGTCGACTCTGGCTCCTACGAGCAGTACTTC. J is TRBJ2-7 and V is TRBV7-2, with D unresolved. Germline lookup yields CDR1 SGHTA and CDR2 FQGNSA. V shed 4 bases and J shed 0 bases, with 13 bases lying between them. The length of the CDR3 is 15 residues.

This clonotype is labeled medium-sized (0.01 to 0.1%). Written as DNA, the CDR3 is TGTGCCAGCAGCACCGCACAGGGGGCCGCTGGGGAGACCCAGTACTTC. Translation: CASSTAQGAAGETQYF. This rearrangement joins TRBV11-2 to TRBJ2-5, with TRBD1 matching over 9 bases. Unmatched junction bases numbered 12, after V lost 5 bases and J lost 5 bases. This CDR3 is 16 amino acids long. Germline V gene sequence: CDR1 SGHAT, CDR2 FQNNGV.

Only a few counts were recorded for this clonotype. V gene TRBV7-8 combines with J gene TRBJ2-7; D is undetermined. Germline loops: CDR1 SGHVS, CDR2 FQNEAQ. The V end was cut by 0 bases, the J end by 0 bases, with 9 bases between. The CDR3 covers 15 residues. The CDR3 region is CASSLASLSSYEQYF. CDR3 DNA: TGTGCCAGCAGCTTAGCGTCTCTTTCCTCCTACGAGCAGTACTTC.

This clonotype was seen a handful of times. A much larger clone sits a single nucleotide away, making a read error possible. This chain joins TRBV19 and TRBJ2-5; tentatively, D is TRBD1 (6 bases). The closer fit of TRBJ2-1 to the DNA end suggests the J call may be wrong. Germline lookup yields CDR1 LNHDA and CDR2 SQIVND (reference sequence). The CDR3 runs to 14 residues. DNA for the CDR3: TGTGCCAGTAACCCGTCTGGGGGCTCCTACGAGCAGTTCTTC. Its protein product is CASNPSGGSYEQFF.

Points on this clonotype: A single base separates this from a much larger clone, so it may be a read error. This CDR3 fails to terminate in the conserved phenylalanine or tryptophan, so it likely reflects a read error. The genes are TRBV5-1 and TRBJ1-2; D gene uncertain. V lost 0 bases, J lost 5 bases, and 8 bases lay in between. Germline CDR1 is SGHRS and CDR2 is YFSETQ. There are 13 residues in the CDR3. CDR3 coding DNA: TGCGCCAGCAGCTTGGATGGGGATTATGGCTACACCTTG. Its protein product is CASSLDGDYGYTL.

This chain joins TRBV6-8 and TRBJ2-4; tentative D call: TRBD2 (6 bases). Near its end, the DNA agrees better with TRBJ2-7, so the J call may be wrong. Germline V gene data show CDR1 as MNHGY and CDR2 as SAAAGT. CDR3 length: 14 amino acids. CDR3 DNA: TGTGCCAGCAGGGCGACGGGGCTGGAGGGCGAGCAGTACTTC. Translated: CASRATGLEGEQYF.

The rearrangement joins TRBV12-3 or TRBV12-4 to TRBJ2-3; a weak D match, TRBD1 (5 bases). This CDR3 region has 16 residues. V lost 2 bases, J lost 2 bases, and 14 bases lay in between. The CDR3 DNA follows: TGTGCCAGCAGTTTATGGGGCCTAGGTGACACAGATACGCAGTATTTT. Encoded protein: CASSLWGLGDTDTQYF.

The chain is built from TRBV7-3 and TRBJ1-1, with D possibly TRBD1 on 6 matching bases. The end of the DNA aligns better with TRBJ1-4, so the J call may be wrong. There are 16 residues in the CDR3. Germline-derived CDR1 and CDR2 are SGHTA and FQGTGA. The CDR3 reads CASSLRGQGVGEKLFF. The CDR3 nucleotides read TGTGCCAGCAGCTTAAGGGGGCAGGGTGTTGGGGAAAAACTGTTTTTT.

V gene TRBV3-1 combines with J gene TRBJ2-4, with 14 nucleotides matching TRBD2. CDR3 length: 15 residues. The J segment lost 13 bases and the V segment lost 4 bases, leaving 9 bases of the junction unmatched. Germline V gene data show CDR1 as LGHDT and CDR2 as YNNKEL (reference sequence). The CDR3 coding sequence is TGTGCCAGCAGCCGGACTAGCGGGAGGTACAATGAGCAGTACTTC. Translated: CASSRTSGRYNEQYF.

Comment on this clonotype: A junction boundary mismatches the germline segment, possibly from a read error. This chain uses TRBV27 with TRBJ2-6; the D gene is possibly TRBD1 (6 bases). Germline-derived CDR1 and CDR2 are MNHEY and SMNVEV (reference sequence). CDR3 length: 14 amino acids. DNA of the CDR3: TGTGCCAGCAGTTTAGCCAGGGGAGACTCACCCCTCCACTTC. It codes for CASSLARGDSPLHF.

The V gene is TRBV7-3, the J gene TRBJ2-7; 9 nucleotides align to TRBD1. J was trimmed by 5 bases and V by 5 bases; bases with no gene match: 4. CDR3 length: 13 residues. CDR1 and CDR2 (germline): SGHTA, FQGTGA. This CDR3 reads CASSLGQGNEQYF. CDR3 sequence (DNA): TGTGCCAGCAGCCTGGGACAGGGCAACGAGCAGTACTTC.